This TCR beta chain was sequenced in a study of T-cell reconstitution after alpha-beta-depleted transplantation in children. General observations from the study: The main origin of T-cell counts and diversity one year after transplant was newly produced T cells. Several hundred graft clones that had expanded were reportedly the source of alpha-beta T cells about two months after transplant.

In regard to this clonotype: Its antigen is still unknown.

A TCRbeta library incorporating unique molecular identifiers was prepared. From the PCR reads, TCRdb called clonotypes with MiXCR, one entry per CDR3 protein. There are a few hundred thousand distinct CDR3 sequences in the sample; roughly 17% occur only once, and just under 30% lies in the top ten. Between the trimmed V and J ends, which lost 4 bases and 5 bases, there was a span of 15 bases. Germline-derived CDR1 and CDR2 are SGHDT and YYEEEE. CDR3 length: 14 amino acids. V gene TRBV5-6 combines with J gene TRBJ2-5; the D gene is possibly TRBD1 (6 bases). This material consisted of PBMCs, mostly from graft donor cells, taken 360 days after TCRalphabeta/CD19-depleted stem cell transplant. The receptor comes from a boy younger than two who had a stem cell transplant for Wiskott-Aldrich syndrome, so the T cells may come from the graft donor. Written as DNA, the CDR3 is TGTGCCAGCAGCGTTGGACAGAACGGGGAGACCCAGTACTTC. It is translated as CASSVGQNGETQYF.